Below are 25 T cell receptor beta chains sequenced from a single sample in a study of T cell responses to AZD1222 COVID-19 vaccine. Sequencing used immunoSEQ multiplex PCR; TCRdb keeps in-frame clones, though not all of them. This table holds more than 60,000 clones, less than 90% found once. The sequenced sample was peripheral blood, obtained on day 0 of AZD1222 vaccination. The receptors were gathered from an adult in good health.

The J gene is TRBJ2-7, the V gene TRBV5-4; 14 nucleotides line up with TRBD2. CDR1 is SGHNT, CDR2 YYREEE, per germline (reference sequence). The J segment lost 6 bases and the V segment lost 0 bases, leaving 11 bases of the junction unmatched. This CDR3 is built from 18 residues. The CDR3, as DNA: TGTGCCAGCAGCTTGGAGGGACTAGCGGGGGTACCACCCCTCGAGCAGTACTTC. Amino acid sequence: CASSLEGLAGVPPLEQYF.

The CDR3 sequence: CASSEHMPGELFF. CDR3 DNA sequence: TGTGCCAGCAGTGAGCACATGCCTGGGGAGCTGTTTTTT. The chain is built from TRBV2 and TRBJ2-2, with D unresolved. The V gene's germline CDR1 is SNHLY and CDR2 FYNNEI. There are 13 residues in the CDR3. Deletions cut 3 bases from V and 8 bases from J, with 10 bases between.

The V gene is TRBV7-9, the J gene TRBJ2-4, with D unclear. The germline V gene encodes CDR1 SEHNR and CDR2 FQNEAQ (reference sequence). The CDR3 is made up of 15 amino acids. Trimming pared 3 bases from V and 5 bases from J, leaving 14 bases between. The CDR3 loop is CASSLRRVGENIQYF. In nucleotides, the CDR3 is TGTGCCAGCAGCTTGAGAAGGGTCGGAGAAAACATTCAGTACTTC.

V usage is TRBV19 and J usage is TRBJ2-2; perhaps TRBD1 as D (5 bases). Germline assignment: CDR1 LNHDA and CDR2 SQIVND (reference sequence). This CDR3 is built from 14 residues. Deletions cut 10 bases from V and 4 bases from J, with 16 bases between. CDR3 residues: CATNQGPGTGELFF. As DNA, the CDR3 is TGTGCCACTAACCAGGGCCCGGGCACCGGGGAGCTGTTTTTT. Supplemented by reference TRBV19 and TRBJ2-2, the full variable domain reads DGGITQSPKYLFRKEGQNVTLSCEQNLNHDAMYWYRQDPGQGLRLIYYSQIVNDFQKGDIAEGYSVSREKKESFPLTVTSAQKNPTAFYLCATNQGPGTGELFFGEGSRLTVL.

The chain couples TRBV6-1 to TRBJ1-1; no clear D. This CDR3 region has 17 residues. Germline CDR1 reads MNHNS; CDR2 reads SASEGT. The V and J ends lost 4 bases and 0 bases respectively, with 18 bases between them. CDR3 in DNA: TGTGCCAGCAGTGCCATCCTCGCTTGGGATTTGAACACTGAAGCTTTCTTT. Encoded protein: CASSAILAWDLNTEAFF.

As regards this clone: The junction differs from germline at one of its ends, possibly a read error. The chain has TRBV30 and TRBJ1-3; possible D gene TRBD1, 6 bases. The CDR3 runs to 11 residues. From germline, CDR1 is GTSNPN and CDR2 SVGIG (reference sequence). The DNA for the CDR3 is TGTGCCTGGAGCTACCCCGGACAGCTGAATTTT. Translated: CAWSYPGQLNF.

V is TRBV6-4 and J is TRBJ1-1, with TRBD1 as a possible D gene (5 bases). Germline CDR1 and CDR2: MRHNA and SNTAGT. The V and J ends lost 6 bases and 11 bases respectively, with 19 bases between them. The CDR3 has 13 residues. CDR3 bases: TGTGCCAGCAGCGTGGGACCGCAATTTCGGGCTTTCTTT. As protein: CASSVGPQFRAFF.

The chain has TRBV3-1 (or the pseudogene TRBV3-2) and TRBJ2-7; D is possibly TRBD1 (5 bases). The CDR3 is 13 residues long. Trimming took 3 bases from V and 2 from J, leaving 8 bases between them. From germline, CDR1 is LGHDT and CDR2 YNNKEL (reference sequence). DNA for the CDR3: TGTGCCAGCAGCCAGGGGCGTACCTACGAGCAGTACTTC. Its protein product is CASSQGRTYEQYF.

The V and J genes are TRBV25-1 and TRBJ1-1; D is unclear. Between the trimmed V and J ends, which lost 4 bases and 4 bases, there was a span of 10 bases. The CDR3 is made up of 13 amino acids. Germline values: CDR1 MGHDK, CDR2 SYGVNS. For the CDR3, the DNA is TGTGCCAGCAGTGCTAAGATCGTCACTGAAGCTTTCTTT. It specifies CASSAKIVTEAFF.

The genes are TRBV7-9 and TRBJ1-2, with a weak D call TRBD1 (5 bases). The germline V gene has CDR1 SEHNR and CDR2 FQNEAQ (reference sequence). The length of the CDR3 is 13 residues. The V end lost 8 bases, the J end lost 5 bases, and 15 bases lay between the germline ends. The CDR3 DNA follows: TGTGCCAGCCTTCCCGACAGAGGATATGGCTACACCTTC. It yields the protein CASLPDRGYGYTF.

The J gene is TRBJ2-2, the V gene TRBV7-2; D gene uncertain. The V and J ends lost 1 base and 6 bases respectively, with 12 bases between them. CDR3 length: 15 amino acids. CDR1 and CDR2 (germline): SGHTA, FQGNSA. The CDR3 DNA sequence: TGTGCCAGCAGCTTAGATTCAGGTGGAGCCGGGGAGCTGTTTTTT. Translation gives CASSLDSGGAGELFF.

Comment on this clone: The same CDR3 can be traced to other DNA sequences in this sample. The V gene is TRBV7-9, the J gene TRBJ1-1; no reliable D call. V lost 5 bases and J 3 bases, leaving 10 bases between the germline ends. From germline, CDR1 is SEHNR and CDR2 FQNEAQ (reference sequence). The CDR3 is 13 residues long. The DNA for the CDR3 is TGTGCCAGCAGCCCGACCGGGGACACTGAAGCTTTCTTT. Encoded protein: CASSPTGDTEAFF.

This chain joins TRBV2 and TRBJ2-2; D remains unclear. The CDR3 contains 15 residues. V dropped 6 bases and J dropped 0 bases, with 11 bases sitting between them. Germline CDR1 and CDR2: SNHLY and FYNNEI. The CDR3 nucleotides read TGTGCCAGCAGAATCACCCGATCGAACACCGGGGAGCTGTTTTTT. As protein: CASRITRSNTGELFF. The complete variable domain, with remaining parts taken from reference TRBV2 and TRBJ2-2, reads EPEVTQTPSHQVTQMGQEVILRCVPISNHLYFYWYRQILGQKVEFLVSFYNNEISEKSEIFDDQFSVERPDGSNFTLKIRSTKLEDSAMYFCASRITRSNTGELFFGEGSRLTVL.

Note on this clone: One end of the junction fails to match germline, which may point to a read error. The chain uses TRBV7-3 and TRBJ1-1; D gene unclear. The germline V gene has CDR1 SGHTA and CDR2 FQGTGA. This CDR3 comprises 13 residues. The CDR3 DNA follows: TGTGCCAGCAGCTACTCGGGCACCACTGAAGTTTTCTTT. Protein: CASSYSGTTEVFF. The complete variable domain, with remaining parts taken from reference TRBV7-3 and TRBJ1-1, reads GAGVSQTPSNKVTEKGKYVELRCDPISGHTALYWYRQSLGQGPEFLIYFQGTGAADDSGLPNDRFFAVRPEGSVSTLKIQRTERGDSAVYLCASSYSGTTEVFFGQGTRLTVV.

Only one count was recorded for this clone. The chain links TRBV9 to TRBJ2-2; D is unresolved. Trimming pared 0 bases from V and 5 bases from J, leaving 8 bases between. From germline, CDR1 is SGDLS and CDR2 YYNGEE. The CDR3 has 14 amino acids. This chain's CDR3 is CASSVGAETGELFF. CDR3 DNA sequence: TGTGCCAGCAGCGTAGGCGCGGAGACCGGGGAGCTGTTTTTT.

Of note for this clone: Relative to the germline gene, one junction end is altered; a read error may explain this. The chain is built from TRBV29-1 and TRBJ1-2; 9 bases are shared with TRBD1. CDR1 is SQVTM, CDR2 ANQGSEA, per germline. The CDR3 is 12 residues long. The CDR3 is CSVEEQGAVIAF. In nucleotides, the CDR3 is TGCAGCGTTGAAGAACAGGGGGCCGTAATCGCCTTC. Variable domain in full (rest from reference TRBV29-1 and TRBJ1-2): SAVISQKPSRDICQRGTSLTIQCQVDSQVTMMFWYRQQPGQSLTLIATANQGSEATYESGFVIDKFPISRPNLTFSTLTVSNMSPEDSSIYLCSVEEQGAVIAFGSGTRLTVV.

J is TRBJ1-4 and V is TRBV2; 8 bases align to TRBD1. CDR1 and CDR2 (germline): SNHLY, FYNNEI. V lost 10 bases, J lost 5 bases, and 9 bases stayed unmatched. This CDR3 spans 14 amino acids. CDR3 sequence (DNA): TGTGCCACCTCTCGGGACAGGAGAAATGAAAAACTGTTTTTT. Translated, it gives CATSRDRRNEKLFF.

A single count supports this clone. The rearrangement uses TRBV20-1 and TRBJ1-6, with a weak D call TRBD1 (6 bases). This CDR3 has 11 amino acids. V dropped 6 bases and J dropped 11 bases, with 11 bases sitting between them. Germline V lookup: CDR1 DFQATT, CDR2 SNEGSKA (reference sequence). The DNA for the CDR3 is TGCAGTGCAGAACAGGGTACACCCCTCCACTTT. Translated: CSAEQGTPLHF.

In this sample, this clone turned up once. V is TRBV28 and J is TRBJ1-2; 9 nucleotides line up with TRBD1. Germline CDR1 is MDHEN and CDR2 is SYDVKM. V lost 5 bases and J lost 8; bases outside the gene matches: 6. The CDR3 sequence is 13 residues long. CDR3 residues: CASSAGQGGGYTF. For the CDR3, the DNA is TGTGCCAGCAGTGCGGGACAGGGTGGGGGCTACACCTTC.

This clone was seen just once. The CDR3 region is CASSYHGQDTEAFF. CDR3 bases: TGTGCCAGCAGCTACCATGGACAGGACACTGAAGCTTTCTTT. The chain recombines TRBV11-3 with TRBJ1-1; TRBD1 matches 7 bases. CDR1 and CDR2 (germline): SGHNT, YENEEA. The V segment lost 4 bases and the J segment 3 bases; nucleotides outside the gene matches: 5. CDR3 size: 14 residues.

V gene TRBV2 combines with J gene TRBJ2-1, with 12 nucleotides matching TRBD2. From germline, CDR1 is SNHLY and CDR2 FYNNEI. The ends lost 4 bases at V and 12 bases at J; junction bases unmatched: 4. This CDR3 comprises 13 residues. The CDR3 DNA sequence: TGTGCCAGCAGTGTAGGACTAGCGGGGTGGCAGTTCTTC. Amino acids: CASSVGLAGWQFF.

The J gene is TRBJ2-2, the V gene TRBV29-1; a weak D match, TRBD1 (6 bases). Germline V CDR1 and CDR2: SQVTM, ANQGSEA. The germline V and J ends were trimmed by 0 bases and 4 bases, with 12 bases remaining between them. There are 15 residues in the CDR3. CDR3 sequence: CSVEDEDRRTGELFF. The CDR3 bases are TGCAGCGTTGAAGATGAGGACAGACGCACCGGGGAGCTGTTTTTT.

This clone was seen just once. The chain employs TRBV28 and TRBJ2-1; possibly TRBD2 for D (5 bases). The V and J ends lost 6 bases and 6 bases respectively, with 15 bases between them. Germline CDR1 and CDR2: MDHEN and SYDVKM. There are 14 residues in the CDR3. CDR3 in amino acids: CASSHSYGVNEQFF. As DNA, the CDR3 is TGTGCCAGCAGCCATTCCTACGGGGTCAATGAGCAGTTCTTC.

A few counts support this clone. The rearrangement joins TRBV5-1 to TRBJ1-4, with D possibly matching TRBD1 (5 bases). The V end was cut by 4 bases, the J end by 6 bases, with 13 bases between. The CDR3 extends over 14 amino acids. The germline gives CDR1 SGHRS, CDR2 YFSETQ. CDR3 residues: CASSPDMTDEKLFF. CDR3 coding DNA: TGCGCCAGCAGCCCGGACATGACGGATGAAAAACTGTTTTTT. Supplemented by reference TRBV5-1 and TRBJ1-4, the full variable domain reads KAGVTQTPRYLIKTRGQQVTLSCSPISGHRSVSWYQQTPGQGLQFLFEYFSETQRNKGNFPGRFSGRQFSNSRSEMNVSTLELGDSALYLCASSPDMTDEKLFFGSGTQLSVL.

The gene calls are TRBV6-5 and TRBJ1-5; the match to TRBD1 covers 9 bases. Germline loops: CDR1 MNHEY, CDR2 SVGAGI. Trimming at V came to 7 bases and at J to 6 bases, leaving 7 bases not matched to a gene. This CDR3 is 14 amino acids long. The CDR3 DNA follows: TGTGCCAGCACCCGCACAGGGGGCGGTCAGCCCCAGCATTTT. Translated: CASTRTGGGQPQHF.